This T cell receptor beta chain stems from a study of technical replicates of blood from a few donors. Assay: immunoSEQ multiplex PCR; the TCRdb copy retains only in-frame clones and omits some. Of more than 15,000 clones in the sample, about 83% were seen once. CDR3 length equals 15 residues. Trimming left V 0 bases short and J 3 bases short, with 9 bases between. Germline V gene sequence: CDR1 MGHRA, CDR2 YSYEKL. Sequencing was carried out using PBMCs. The clonotype was recovered from a human donor in good health. The chain couples TRBV4-1 to TRBJ1-3; the D is unclear. The DNA for the CDR3 is TGCGCCAGCAGCCAAGATTCCGTTCTTGGAAACACCATATATTTT. This codes for CASSQDSVLGNTIYF.